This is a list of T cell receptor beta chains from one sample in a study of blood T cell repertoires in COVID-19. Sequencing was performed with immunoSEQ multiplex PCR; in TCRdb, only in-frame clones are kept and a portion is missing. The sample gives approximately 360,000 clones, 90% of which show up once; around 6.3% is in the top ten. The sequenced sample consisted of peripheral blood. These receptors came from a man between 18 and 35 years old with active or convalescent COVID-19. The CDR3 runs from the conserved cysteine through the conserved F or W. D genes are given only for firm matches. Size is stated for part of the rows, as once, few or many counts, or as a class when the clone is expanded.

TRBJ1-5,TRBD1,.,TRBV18,CASSPTGESNQPQHF,TGTGCCAGCTCACCGACAGGGGAGTCCAATCAGCCCCAGCATTTT
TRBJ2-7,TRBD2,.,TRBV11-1,CASSRTSGGAPREQYF,TGTGCCAGCAGCCGGACTAGCGGGGGAGCTCCTAGAGAGCAGTACTTC
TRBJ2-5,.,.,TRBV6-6,CASSPYGVRETQYF,TGTGCCAGCAGCCCCTACGGGGTCCGAGAGACCCAGTACTTC
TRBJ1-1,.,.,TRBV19,CASSTRQNTEAFF,TGTGCCAGTAGTACTCGACAGAACACTGAAGCTTTCTTT
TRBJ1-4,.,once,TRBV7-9,CASSYPGSNEKLFF,TGTGCCAGCAGCTATCCCGGGAGTAATGAAAAACTGTTTTTT
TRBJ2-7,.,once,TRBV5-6,CASSPSTGRRAYEQYF,TGTGCCAGCAGCCCGAGCACCGGCCGGCGGGCCTACGAGCAGTACTTC
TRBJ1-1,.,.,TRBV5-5,CASSIRGNTEAFF,TGTGCCAGCAGCATCAGGGGAAATACTGAAGCTTTCTTT
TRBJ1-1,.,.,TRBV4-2,CASSQRNRDGTEAFF,TGTGCCAGCAGCCAACGGAACAGGGATGGCACTGAAGCTTTCTTT
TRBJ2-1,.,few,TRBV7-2,CASSLVTSHEQFF,TGTGCCAGCAGCTTAGTCACTAGTCATGAGCAGTTCTTC
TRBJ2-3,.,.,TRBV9,CASSSQGSRTDTQYF,TGTGCCAGCAGCAGTCAGGGTTCTCGCACAGATACGCAGTATTTT
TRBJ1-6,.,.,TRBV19,CASSFSSYNSPLHF,TGTGCCAGTAGCTTTAGCTCCTATAATTCACCCCTCCACTTT
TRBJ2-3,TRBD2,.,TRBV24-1,CATMGTSGTTDTQYF,TGTGCCACCATGGGGACTAGCGGGACCACAGATACGCAGTATTTT
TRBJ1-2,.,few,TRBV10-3,CAISESGGYGYTF,TGTGCCATCAGTGAGTCGGGGGGCTATGGCTACACCTTC
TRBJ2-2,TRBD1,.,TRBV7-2,CASSSDRGSNTGELFF,TGTGCCAGCAGCAGTGACAGGGGGTCGAACACCGGGGAGCTGTTTTTT
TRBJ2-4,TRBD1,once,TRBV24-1,CATSDGTGRSF,TGTGCCACCAGTGATGGGACAGGTCGGTCCTTC
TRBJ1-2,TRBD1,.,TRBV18,CASSRQGATTNYGYTF,TGTGCCAGCTCCCGACAGGGGGCAACGACGAACTATGGCTACACCTTC
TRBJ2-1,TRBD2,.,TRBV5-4,CASSLGALAGVVEQFF,TGTGCCAGCAGCTTGGGAGCTCTAGCGGGAGTGGTTGAGCAGTTCTTC
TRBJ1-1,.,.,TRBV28,CASRRTPNTEAFF,TGTGCCAGCAGGAGAACCCCGAACACTGAAGCTTTCTTT
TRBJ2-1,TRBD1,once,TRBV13,CASSSDRGNRNEQFF,TGTGCCAGCAGCTCGGACAGGGGGAATAGGAATGAGCAGTTCTTC
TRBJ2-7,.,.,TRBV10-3,CAIGEEGASYEQYF,TGTGCCATCGGAGAGGAGGGGGCGTCCTACGAGCAGTACTTC
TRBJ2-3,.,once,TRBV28,CASIPPGGSGDTDTQYF,TGTGCCAGCATTCCCCCCGGAGGTAGCGGAGACACAGATACGCAGTATTTT
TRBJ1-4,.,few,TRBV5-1,CASSYTPATNEKLFF,TGCGCCAGCAGTTACACACCAGCAACTAATGAAAAACTGTTTTTT